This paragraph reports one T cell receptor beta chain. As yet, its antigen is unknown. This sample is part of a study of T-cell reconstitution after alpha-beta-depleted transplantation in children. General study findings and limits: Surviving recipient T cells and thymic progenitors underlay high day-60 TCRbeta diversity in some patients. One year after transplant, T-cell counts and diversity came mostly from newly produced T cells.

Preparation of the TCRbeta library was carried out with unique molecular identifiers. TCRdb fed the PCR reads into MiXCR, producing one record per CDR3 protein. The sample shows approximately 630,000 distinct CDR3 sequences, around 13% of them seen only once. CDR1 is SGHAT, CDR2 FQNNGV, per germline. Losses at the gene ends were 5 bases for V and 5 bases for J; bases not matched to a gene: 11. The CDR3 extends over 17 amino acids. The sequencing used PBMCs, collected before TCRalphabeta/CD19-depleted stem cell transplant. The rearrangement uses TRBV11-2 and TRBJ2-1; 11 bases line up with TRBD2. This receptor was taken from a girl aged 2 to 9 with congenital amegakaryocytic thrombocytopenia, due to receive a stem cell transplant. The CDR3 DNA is TGTGCCAGCAGCATTCTTCTAGCGGGAGGTCGGGACAATGAGCAGTTCTTC. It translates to CASSILLAGGRDNEQFF.